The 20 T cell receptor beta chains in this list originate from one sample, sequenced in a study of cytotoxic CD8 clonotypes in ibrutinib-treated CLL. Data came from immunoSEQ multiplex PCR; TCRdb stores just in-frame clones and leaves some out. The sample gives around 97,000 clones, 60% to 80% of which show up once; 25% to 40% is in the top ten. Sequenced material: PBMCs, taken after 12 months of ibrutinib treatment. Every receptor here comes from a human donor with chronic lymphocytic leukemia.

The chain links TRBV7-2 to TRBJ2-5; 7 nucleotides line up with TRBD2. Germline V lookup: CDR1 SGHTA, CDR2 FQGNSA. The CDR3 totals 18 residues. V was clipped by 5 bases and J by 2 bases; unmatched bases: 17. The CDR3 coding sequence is TGTGCCAGCAGCCCATCAGCGGGGATAAGGTCGGGACAAGAGACCCAGTACTTC. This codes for CASSPSAGIRSGQETQYF. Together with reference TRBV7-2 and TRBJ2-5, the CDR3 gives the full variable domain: GAGVSQSPSNKVTEKGKDVELRCDPISGHTALYWYRQSLGQGLEFLIYFQGNSAPDKSGLPSDRFSAERTGGSVSTLTIQRTQQEDSAVYLCASSPSAGIRSGQETQYFGPGTRLLVL.

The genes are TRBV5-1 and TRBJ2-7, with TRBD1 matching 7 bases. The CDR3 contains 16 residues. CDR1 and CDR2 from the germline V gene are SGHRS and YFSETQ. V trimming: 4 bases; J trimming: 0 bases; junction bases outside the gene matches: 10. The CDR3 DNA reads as TGCGCCAGCAGCGCGGTCGGGACAGCCTTCTCCTACGAGCAGTACTTC. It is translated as CASSAVGTAFSYEQYF.

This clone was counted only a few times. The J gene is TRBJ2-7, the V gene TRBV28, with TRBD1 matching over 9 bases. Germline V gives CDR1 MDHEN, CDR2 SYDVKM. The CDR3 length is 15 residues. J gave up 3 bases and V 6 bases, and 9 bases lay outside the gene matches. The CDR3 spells CASRPNRGLNYEQYF. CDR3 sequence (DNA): TGTGCCAGCAGGCCAAACAGGGGGCTTAACTACGAGCAGTACTTC.

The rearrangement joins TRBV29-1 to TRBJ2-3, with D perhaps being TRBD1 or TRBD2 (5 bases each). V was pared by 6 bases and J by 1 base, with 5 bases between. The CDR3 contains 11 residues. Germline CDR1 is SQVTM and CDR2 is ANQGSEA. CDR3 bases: TGCAGCGTGGGACGCACAGATACGCAGTATTTT. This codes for CSVGRTDTQYF.

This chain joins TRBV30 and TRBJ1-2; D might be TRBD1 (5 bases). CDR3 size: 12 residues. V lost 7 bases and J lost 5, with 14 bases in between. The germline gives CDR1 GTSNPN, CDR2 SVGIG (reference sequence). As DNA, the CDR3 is TGTGCCTTTCTGAGCGGGGGTTATGGCTACACCTTC. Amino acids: CAFLSGGYGYTF.

CDR3 sequence (DNA): TGTGCCAGCAGCTCGGTGGGAACGAACACTGAAGCTTTCTTT. It codes for CASSSVGTNTEAFF. The chain combines TRBV7-9 with TRBJ1-1; no definite D call. Between the trimmed V and J ends, which lost 4 bases and 1 base, there was a span of 10 bases. This CDR3 is built from 14 residues. Germline V gene data show CDR1 as SEHNR and CDR2 as FQNEAQ (reference sequence).

CDR3 in amino acids: CASSTLEGRGMEQFF. CDR3 DNA sequence: TGTGCCAGCAGCACCCTAGAAGGGCGCGGTATGGAGCAGTTCTTC. The chain is built from TRBV11-2 and TRBJ2-1, with no clear D. This CDR3 has 15 amino acids. Germline values: CDR1 SGHAT, CDR2 FQNNGV. Trimming took off 5 bases at V and 10 bases at J, with 21 bases between the two ends.

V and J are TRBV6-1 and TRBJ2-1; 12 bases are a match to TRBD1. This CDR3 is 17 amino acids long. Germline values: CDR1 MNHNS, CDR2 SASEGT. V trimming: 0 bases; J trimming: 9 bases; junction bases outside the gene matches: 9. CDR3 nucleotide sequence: TGTGCCAGCAGTGAAGCGCCGGGACAGGGGGCGCGAGGTGAGCAGTTCTTC. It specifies CASSEAPGQGARGEQFF.

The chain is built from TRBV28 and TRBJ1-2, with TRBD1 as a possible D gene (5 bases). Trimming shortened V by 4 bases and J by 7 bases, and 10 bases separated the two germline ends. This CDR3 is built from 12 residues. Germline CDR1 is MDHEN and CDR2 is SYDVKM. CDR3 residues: CASSSDRVGYTF. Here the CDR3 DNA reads TGTGCCAGCAGTTCCGACAGAGTTGGCTACACCTTC.

CDR3 coding DNA: TGTGCCAGCAGGTACGGACAGGGCTCGAGCAATCAGCCCCAGCATTTT. Translating it yields CASRYGQGSSNQPQHF. This chain connects TRBV28 to TRBJ1-5; 8 bases agree with TRBD1. The germline CDR1 and CDR2 sequences are MDHEN and SYDVKM. The CDR3 spans 16 residues. The ends lost 6 bases at V and 1 base at J; junction bases unmatched: 8.

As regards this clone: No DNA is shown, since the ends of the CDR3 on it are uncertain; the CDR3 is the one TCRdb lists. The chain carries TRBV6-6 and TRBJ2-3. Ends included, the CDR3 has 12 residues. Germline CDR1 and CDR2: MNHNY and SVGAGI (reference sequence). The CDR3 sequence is CASVAVPDTQYF.

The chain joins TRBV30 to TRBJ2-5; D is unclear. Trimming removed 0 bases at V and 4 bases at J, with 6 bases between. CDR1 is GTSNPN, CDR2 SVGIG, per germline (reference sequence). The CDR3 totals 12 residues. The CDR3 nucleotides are TGTGCCTGGAGTGTTGTACGAGAGACCCAGTACTTC. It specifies CAWSVVRETQYF.

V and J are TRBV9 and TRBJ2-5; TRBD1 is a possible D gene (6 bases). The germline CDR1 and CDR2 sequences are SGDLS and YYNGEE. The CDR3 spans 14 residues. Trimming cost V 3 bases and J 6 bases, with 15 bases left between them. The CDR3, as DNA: TGTGCCAGCAGCGAGGGACAATCCTCCAAGACCCAGTACTTC. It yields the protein CASSEGQSSKTQYF.

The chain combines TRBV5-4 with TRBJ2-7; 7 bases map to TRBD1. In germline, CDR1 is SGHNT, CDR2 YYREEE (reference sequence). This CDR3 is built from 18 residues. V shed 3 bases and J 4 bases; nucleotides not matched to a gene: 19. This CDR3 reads CASSSARPTGDVMYEQYF. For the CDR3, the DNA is TGTGCCAGCAGCTCGGCCCGACCCACAGGGGACGTCATGTACGAGCAGTACTTC. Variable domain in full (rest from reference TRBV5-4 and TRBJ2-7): ETGVTQSPTHLIKTRGQQVTLRCSSQSGHNTVSWYQQALGQGPQFIFQYYREEENGRGNFPPRFSGLQFPNYSSELNVNALELDDSALYLCASSSARPTGDVMYEQYFGPGTRLTVT.

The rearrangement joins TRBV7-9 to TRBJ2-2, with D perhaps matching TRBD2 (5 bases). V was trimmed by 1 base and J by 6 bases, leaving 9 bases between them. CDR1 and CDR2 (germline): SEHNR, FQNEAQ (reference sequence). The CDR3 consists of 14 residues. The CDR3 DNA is TGTGCCAGCAGCTTAGTCTGGGGAGCCGGGGAGCTGTTTTTT. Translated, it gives CASSLVWGAGELFF.

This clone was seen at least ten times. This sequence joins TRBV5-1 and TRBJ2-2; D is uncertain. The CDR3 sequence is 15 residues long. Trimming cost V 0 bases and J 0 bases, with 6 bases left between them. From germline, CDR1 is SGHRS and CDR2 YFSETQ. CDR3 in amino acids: CASSLDGPNTGELFF. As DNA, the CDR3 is TGCGCCAGCAGCTTGGACGGACCGAACACCGGGGAGCTGTTTTTT.

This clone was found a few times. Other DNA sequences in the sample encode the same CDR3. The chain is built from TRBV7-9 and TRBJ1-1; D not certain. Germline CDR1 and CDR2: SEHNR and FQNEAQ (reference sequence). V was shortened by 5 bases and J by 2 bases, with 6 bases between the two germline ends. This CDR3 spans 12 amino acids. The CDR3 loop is CASSQGNTEAFF. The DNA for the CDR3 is TGTGCCAGCAGCCAAGGAAACACTGAAGCTTTCTTT.

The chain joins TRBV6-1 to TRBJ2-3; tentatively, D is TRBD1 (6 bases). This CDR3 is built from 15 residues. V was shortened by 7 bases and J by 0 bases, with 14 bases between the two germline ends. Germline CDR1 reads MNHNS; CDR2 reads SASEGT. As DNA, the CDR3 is TGTGCCAGCATGATCTCAGGGGTAAGCACAGATACGCAGTATTTT. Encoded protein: CASMISGVSTDTQYF.

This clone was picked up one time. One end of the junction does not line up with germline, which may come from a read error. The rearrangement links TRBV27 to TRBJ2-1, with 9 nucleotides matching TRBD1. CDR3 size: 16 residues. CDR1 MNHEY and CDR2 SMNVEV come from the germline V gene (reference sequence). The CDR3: CASSLSGTGIYNEQFF. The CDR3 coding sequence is TGTGCCAGCAGTCTATCCGGGACAGGGATTTACAATGAGCAGTTCTTC.

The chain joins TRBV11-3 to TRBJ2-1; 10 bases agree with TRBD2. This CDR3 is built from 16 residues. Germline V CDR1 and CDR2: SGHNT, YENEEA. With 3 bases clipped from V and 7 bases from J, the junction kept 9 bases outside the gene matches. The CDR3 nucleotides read TGTGCCAGCAGCTTTTCTGATCTAGCGGGGGCTAATGAGCAGTTCTTC. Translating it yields CASSFSDLAGANEQFF.